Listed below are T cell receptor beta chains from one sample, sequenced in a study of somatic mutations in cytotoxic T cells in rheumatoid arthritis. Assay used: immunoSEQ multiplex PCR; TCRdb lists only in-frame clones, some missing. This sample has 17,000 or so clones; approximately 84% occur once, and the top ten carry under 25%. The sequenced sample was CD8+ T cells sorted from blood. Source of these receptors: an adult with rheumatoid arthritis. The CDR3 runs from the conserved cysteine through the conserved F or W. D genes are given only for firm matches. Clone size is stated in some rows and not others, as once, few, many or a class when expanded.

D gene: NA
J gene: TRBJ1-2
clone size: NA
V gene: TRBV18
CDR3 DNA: TGTGCCAGCTCTCCCCTCTTGGATTTGTTTCCTAACTATGGCTACACCTTC
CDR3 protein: CASSPLLDLFPNYGYTF

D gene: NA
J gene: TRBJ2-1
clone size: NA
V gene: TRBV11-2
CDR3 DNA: TGTGCCAGCAGCTTAGATCCCCTAAACAGAAACAATGAGCAGTTCTTC
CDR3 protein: CASSLDPLNRNNEQFF

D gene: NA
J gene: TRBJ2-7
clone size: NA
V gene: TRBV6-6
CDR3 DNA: TGTGCCAGCAGAGGGGACTTGTACGAGCAGTACTTC
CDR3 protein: CASRGDLYEQYF

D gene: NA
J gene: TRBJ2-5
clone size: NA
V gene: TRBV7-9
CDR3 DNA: TGTGCCAGCGGGGGTTTAGAGACCCAGTACTTC
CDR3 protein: CASGGLETQYF

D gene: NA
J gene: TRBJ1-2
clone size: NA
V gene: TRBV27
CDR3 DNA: TGTGCCAGCAGTTTTGCCGGGCAGGTTTCTCAAGGCTACACCTTC
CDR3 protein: CASSFAGQVSQGYTF

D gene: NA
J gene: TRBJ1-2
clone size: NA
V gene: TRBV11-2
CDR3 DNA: TGTGCCAGCAGCTCCGAGTACGGGGGCGTCTATGACTACACCTTC
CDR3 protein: CASSSEYGGVYDYTF

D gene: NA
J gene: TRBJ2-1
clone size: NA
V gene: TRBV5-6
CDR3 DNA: TGTGCCAGCAGCTCAGGGCTGGCGGCCTACAATGAGCAGTTCTTC
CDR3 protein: CASSSGLAAYNEQFF

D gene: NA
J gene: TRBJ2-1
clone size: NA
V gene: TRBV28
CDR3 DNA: TGTGCCAGCAGTTTCAAGACTAGTATCCGTGCCCACTACAATGAGCAGTTCTTC
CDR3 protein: CASSFKTSIRAHYNEQFF

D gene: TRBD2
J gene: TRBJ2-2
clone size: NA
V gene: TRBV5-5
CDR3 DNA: TGTGCCAGCAGCTCGGGACTAGCGGGAGTTAGGACCGGGGAGCTGTTTTTT
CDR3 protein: CASSSGLAGVRTGELFF

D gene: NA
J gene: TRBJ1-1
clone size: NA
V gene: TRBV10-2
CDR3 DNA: TGCGCCAGCAGTGAGCCCCCTCAGGACAGCAACACTGAAGCTTTCTTT
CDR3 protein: CASSEPPQDSNTEAFF

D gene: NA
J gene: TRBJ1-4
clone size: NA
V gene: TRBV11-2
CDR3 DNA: TGTGCCAGCAGCCCGGGGGACACTAATGAAAAACTGTTTTTT
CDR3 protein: CASSPGDTNEKLFF

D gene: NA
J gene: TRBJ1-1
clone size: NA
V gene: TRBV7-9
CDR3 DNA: TGTGCCAGCAGCCTTCCAGAGTATGGTAGCACTGAAGCTTTCTTT
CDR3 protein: CASSLPEYGSTEAFF

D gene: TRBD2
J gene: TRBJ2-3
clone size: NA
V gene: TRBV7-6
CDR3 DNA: TGTGCCAGCAGCACATTATTCCGGACTAGCGGGAGGGCCCCCACAGATACGCAGTATTTT
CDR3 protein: CASSTLFRTSGRAPTDTQYF

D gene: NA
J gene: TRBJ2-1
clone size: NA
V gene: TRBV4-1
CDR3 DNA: TGCGCCAGCAGCCAAGGAATTAAGATTTACGATGAGCAGTTCTTC
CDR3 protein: CASSQGIKIYDEQFF

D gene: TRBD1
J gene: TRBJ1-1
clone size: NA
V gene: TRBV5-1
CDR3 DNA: TGCGCCAGCAGCTTGGCACTGACAGGGACAAACACTGAAGCTTTCTTT
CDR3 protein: CASSLALTGTNTEAFF

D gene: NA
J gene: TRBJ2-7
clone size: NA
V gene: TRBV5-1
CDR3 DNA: TGCGCCAGCAGCTTGAAGGTAGGGGACTACGAGCAGTACTTC
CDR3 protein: CASSLKVGDYEQYF

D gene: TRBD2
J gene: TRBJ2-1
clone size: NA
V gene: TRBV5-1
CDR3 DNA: TGCGCCAGCAGCCCCCGAGGAGGCGGGGGGGCATACAATGAGCAGTTCTTC
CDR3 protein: CASSPRGGGGAYNEQFF

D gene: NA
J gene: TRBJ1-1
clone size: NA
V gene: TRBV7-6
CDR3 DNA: TGTGCCAGCAGCTTAGCGGGCAGCAACACTGAAGCTTTCTTT
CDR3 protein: CASSLAGSNTEAFF

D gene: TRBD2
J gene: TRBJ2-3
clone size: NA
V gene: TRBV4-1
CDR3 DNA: TGCGCCAGCAGCCAAGTAGTGGGCGGGAGCGCAGATACGCAGTATTTT
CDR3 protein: CASSQVVGGSADTQYF

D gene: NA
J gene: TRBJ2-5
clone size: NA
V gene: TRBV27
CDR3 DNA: TGTGCCAGCAGTTTAGGCAGGGGGGGGGAGACCCAGTACTTC
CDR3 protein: CASSLGRGGETQYF

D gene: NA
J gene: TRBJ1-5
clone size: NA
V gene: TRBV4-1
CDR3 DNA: TGCGCCAGCAGCCAAGATTCAGCACGTGGCAATCAGCCCCAGCATTTT
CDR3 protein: CASSQDSARGNQPQHF

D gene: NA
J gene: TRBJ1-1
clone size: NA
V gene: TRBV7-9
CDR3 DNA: TGTGCCAGCAGTGGCGGGTACAGGGCCAACACTGAAGCTTTCTTT
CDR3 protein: CASSGGYRANTEAFF

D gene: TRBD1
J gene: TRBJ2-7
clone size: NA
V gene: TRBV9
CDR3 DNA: TGTGCCAGCAGCGGGACAGGGGTTTGGTACGAGCAGTACTTC
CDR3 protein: CASSGTGVWYEQYF

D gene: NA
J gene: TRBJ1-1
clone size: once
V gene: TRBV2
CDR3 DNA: TGTGCCAGCAGTGAAGCAAGAACGCCGGTTATGACTGAAGCTTTCTTT
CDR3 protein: CASSEARTPVMTEAFF

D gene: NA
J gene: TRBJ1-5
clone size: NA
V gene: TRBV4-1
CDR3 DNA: TGCGCCAGCAGCCTACATGAAAGTCAGCCCCAGCATTTT
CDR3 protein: CASSLHESQPQHF

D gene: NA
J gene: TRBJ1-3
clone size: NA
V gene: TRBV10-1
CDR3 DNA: TGCGCCAGCAGTGAGTCCACCCTCGGGAACACCATATATTTT
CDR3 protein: CASSESTLGNTIYF

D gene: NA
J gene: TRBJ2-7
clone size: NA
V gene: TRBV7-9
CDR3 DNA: TGTGCCAGCAGCAGGGTGGAGGGAAGCGAAGGCGAGCAGTACTTC
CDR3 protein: CASSRVEGSEGEQYF

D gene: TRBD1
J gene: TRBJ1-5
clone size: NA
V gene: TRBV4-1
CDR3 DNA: TGCGCCAGCAGCCTACCGGGACAGGGCATGGAACCCCAGCATTTT
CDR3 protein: CASSLPGQGMEPQHF

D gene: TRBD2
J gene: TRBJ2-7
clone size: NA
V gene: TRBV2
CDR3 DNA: TGTGCCAGCAGTGGGGGACTACGGGGTTCCTACGAGCAGTACTTC
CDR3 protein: CASSGGLRGSYEQYF

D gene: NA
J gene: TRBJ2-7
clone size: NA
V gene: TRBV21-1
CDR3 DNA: TGTGCCAGCAGCGTTCCGGGGACAGGGGGATACGAGCAGTACTTC
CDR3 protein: CASSVPGTGGYEQYF

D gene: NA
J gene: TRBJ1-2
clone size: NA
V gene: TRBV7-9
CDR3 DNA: TGTGCCAGCAGCTTAATTCCGCCAGGGGACGTCCCTTATTATGGCTACACCTTC
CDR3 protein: CASSLIPPGDVPYYGYTF

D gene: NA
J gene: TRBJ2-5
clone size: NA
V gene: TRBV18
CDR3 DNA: TGTGCCAGCTCACCACCGTTGAAGAACCAAGAGACCCAGTACTTC
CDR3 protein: CASSPPLKNQETQYF

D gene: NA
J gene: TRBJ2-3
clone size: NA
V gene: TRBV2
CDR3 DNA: TGTGCCAGCAGTGAGCCGGGATTGGGCATAAATACGCAGTATTTT
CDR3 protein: CASSEPGLGINTQYF

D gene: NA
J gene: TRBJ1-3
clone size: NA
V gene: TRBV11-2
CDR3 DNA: TGTGCCAGCAGCTTAGGATGGGCCAGCTCTGGAAACACCATATATTTT
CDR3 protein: CASSLGWASSGNTIYF

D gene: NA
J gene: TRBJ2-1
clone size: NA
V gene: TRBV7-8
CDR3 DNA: TGTGCCACGATTAATAACCGGGACGGGTTATACAATGAGCAGTTCTTC
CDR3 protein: CATINNRDGLYNEQFF

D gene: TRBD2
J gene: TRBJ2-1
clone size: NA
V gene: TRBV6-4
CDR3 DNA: TGTGCCAGCAGTGAAAGCGGGAGGGCCTATGAGCAGTTCTTC
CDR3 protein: CASSESGRAYEQFF

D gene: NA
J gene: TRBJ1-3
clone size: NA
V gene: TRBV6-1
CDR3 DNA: TGTGCCAGCAGTGAAGGAATCGAGGGAACGGGAAACACCATATATTTT
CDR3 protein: CASSEGIEGTGNTIYF